This TCR beta chain was obtained from a study of human CD8 memory T cell subsets. Notes on the study in general: Precursor exhausted and stem-like memory T cell repertoires shared minimal overlap.

To note about this clonotype: Its antigen is unidentified.

The TCR beta sequencing libraries came from UMI-labeled 5' RACE. From its re-call of the 5' RACE reads, TCRdb lists each CDR3 protein once, without DNA. The listing contains approximately 5,000 distinct CDR3 sequences. This CDR3 has 16 residues. The germline CDR1 and CDR2 sequences are SGHDT and YYEEEE. The sequencing sample was made of CD8+ effector memory T cells (TEM) sorted from PBMCs. The sample's subset: effector memory CD8 T cells, CCR7- CD45RO+ CD95+. The chain links TRBV5-6 to TRBJ2-7; TCRdb picks TRBD2, but there is no DNA to check that call. The TCR sequence derives from a human donor in good health. The CDR3 region is CASSLAPGPWTYEQYF.